Listed below are T cell receptor beta chains from one sample, sequenced in a study of T cell responses to AZD1222 COVID-19 vaccine. Clones were sequenced by immunoSEQ multiplex PCR, and TCRdb holds only the in-frame ones, with some missing. The sample records about 150,000 clones, about 87% being singletons. The sequencing used peripheral blood, collected on day 0 of AZD1222 vaccination. The receptors derive from an adult in good health. The CDR3 runs from the conserved cysteine through the conserved F or W. A D gene is named only where the DNA matches it firmly. Clone size is not always given. Where it is, it says once, few, many or a class for expanded clones.

DNA,CDR3,V,D,size,J
TGTGCCAGCAGCCAAGATGGTACGGCAGGGGTCGGGGAGACCCAGTACTTC,CASSQDGTAGVGETQYF,TRBV3-1/TRBV3-2,NA,NA,TRBJ2-5
TGTGCCAGCAGCTTAACGACCCAGGGGACGGGTTCACCCCTCCACTTT,CASSLTTQGTGSPLHF,TRBV7-3,NA,once,TRBJ1-6
TGTGCCACCAGTGAAGGGGATAGCTCTGGAAACACCATATATTTT,CATSEGDSSGNTIYF,TRBV24-1,NA,NA,TRBJ1-3
TGCAGTGTTCCGTCGGGGTACGAGCAGTACTTC,CSVPSGYEQYF,TRBV20-1,NA,NA,TRBJ2-7
TGTGCCAGCAACTCTATTGGGACGGGGATTACACCCCTCCACTTT,CASNSIGTGITPLHF,TRBV28,NA,NA,TRBJ1-6
TGTGCCAGCAGGTCGGGTCACTTAGGCAATCAGCCCCAGCATTTT,CASRSGHLGNQPQHF,TRBV28,NA,NA,TRBJ1-5
TGTGCCAGTAGTATAACCAGGGGCTCTGGACGAAACACCATATATTTT,CASSITRGSGRNTIYF,TRBV19,NA,NA,TRBJ1-3
TGTGCCAGCTCACCACCCCGTGCCCGAGAGACCCAGTACTTC,CASSPPRARETQYF,TRBV18,NA,once,TRBJ2-5
TGTGCCAGCAGTCGAAGACCAGGGGGCGGCAATCAGCCCCAGCATTTT,CASSRRPGGGNQPQHF,TRBV2,TRBD1,few,TRBJ1-5
TGTGCCATCAGTGAGACGACAGGGCCCCAGCATTTT,CAISETTGPQHF,TRBV10-3,NA,NA,TRBJ1-5
TGCGCCAGCAGCACGGGACAGGGGGCTGGAGAGACCCAGTACTTC,CASSTGQGAGETQYF,TRBV5-1,TRBD1,NA,TRBJ2-5
TGTGCCAGCAGCCCGGCGGGGGGACTAAACACTGAAGCTTTCTTT,CASSPAGGLNTEAFF,TRBV9,NA,NA,TRBJ1-1
TGTGCTAGTGGTTTGGGGGAGGGTCACGAGCAGTACTTC,CASGLGEGHEQYF,TRBV12-5,TRBD2,NA,TRBJ2-7
TGTGCCAGTAGTATAGATCCAGCAGGGGCGAGCTCTGGAAACACCATATATTTT,CASSIDPAGASSGNTIYF,TRBV19,NA,NA,TRBJ1-3
TGCGCCAGCACCTTACGACAGGAGAACACTGAAGCTTTCTTT,CASTLRQENTEAFF,TRBV5-1,NA,NA,TRBJ1-1
TGTGCCAGCAGTGTCCCCCAGGGGGGGGGAGCAGATACGCAGTATTTT,CASSVPQGGGADTQYF,TRBV6-1,NA,NA,TRBJ2-3
TGTGCCACTCAGGGTAGAGGGGGCACAGATACGCAGTATTTT,CATQGRGGTDTQYF,TRBV15,NA,NA,TRBJ2-3
TGTGCCAGTAGTATCCCGGGGGCAGGGGGTACCGGGGAGCTGTTTTTT,CASSIPGAGGTGELFF,TRBV19,NA,NA,TRBJ2-2
TGTGCCAGTAGTTCCCGGGACAGGGGGCGCTCCGGCAATCAGCCCCAGCATTTT,CASSSRDRGRSGNQPQHF,TRBV19,TRBD1,NA,TRBJ1-5
TGTGCCACAGCTTCCTCTTACGAGCAGTACTTC,CATASSYEQYF,TRBV6-5,NA,NA,TRBJ2-7
TGTGCCAGCAGCCAAGATCTCGGAGGGCACCAGCCCCAGCATTTT,CASSQDLGGHQPQHF,TRBV4-2,NA,NA,TRBJ1-5
TGCGCCAGCAGCTTGGGAACAGCTACCACAGATACGCAGTATTTT,CASSLGTATTDTQYF,TRBV5-1,NA,NA,TRBJ2-3
TGTGCCAGCAGTTTAACAGGGGTCAGCACTGAAGCTTTCTTT,CASSLTGVSTEAFF,TRBV28,TRBD1,NA,TRBJ1-1
TGTGCCAGCAGTGACCTGGGGGCCTCGGGGGCCAACGTCCTGACTTTC,CASSDLGASGANVLTF,TRBV6-1,NA,NA,TRBJ2-6
TGTGCCAGCAGCACCGCAGCGGATACGCAGTATTTT,CASSTAADTQYF,TRBV3-1/TRBV3-2,NA,NA,TRBJ2-3
TGTGCAAGTCGCTTAGGTTGGGTGTGGGCAGGCCAGCCCCAGCATTTT,CASRLGWVWAGQPQHF,TRBV12-2,NA,NA,TRBJ1-5
TGTGCCAGCAGCGTAGATGCCGGACAGGGGTCGGACTATGGCTACACCTTC,CASSVDAGQGSDYGYTF,TRBV9,TRBD1,NA,TRBJ1-2
TGTGCCAGCTCACCGTCCGGGCCGCCGAACACCGGGGAGCTGTTTTTT,CASSPSGPPNTGELFF,TRBV18,NA,NA,TRBJ2-2
TGCGCCAGCAGCTTGGACGTAGGGATCTATGGCTACACCTTC,CASSLDVGIYGYTF,TRBV5-1,NA,NA,TRBJ1-2
TGCAGCGTCTTTCGACAGGGGGCGGCTGAAGCTTTCTTT,CSVFRQGAAEAFF,TRBV29-1,TRBD1,NA,TRBJ1-1
TGTGCCAGCTCACCAGGCAGGGATGAAAAACTGTTTTTT,CASSPGRDEKLFF,TRBV18,NA,NA,TRBJ1-4
TGTGCCACCAGTGACCTCCGGGACAGTAGCAATCAGCCCCAGCATTTT,CATSDLRDSSNQPQHF,TRBV24-1,TRBD1,NA,TRBJ1-5
TGTGCCAGCAACACGGGACAGCTTAACACTGAAGCTTTCTTT,CASNTGQLNTEAFF,TRBV7-9,TRBD1,NA,TRBJ1-1
TGTGCCAGCAGCCAAATGATGGGACAGGGGAGCGAAAAACTGTTTTTT,CASSQMMGQGSEKLFF,TRBV16,TRBD1,NA,TRBJ1-4
TGTGCCAGCAGACTTGTGGGGGAAGAGCAGTTCTTC,CASRLVGEEQFF,TRBV7-8,NA,once,TRBJ2-1
TGTGCCAGCTCACCGGGGGGCGACTACGAGCAGTACTTC,CASSPGGDYEQYF,TRBV18,NA,NA,TRBJ2-7